This T cell receptor (beta chain) was retrieved from a study of T cell repertoires in cytomegalovirus infection. Study at large: Recently identified HLA-C-restricted CMV epitopes were used, and well-studied HLA-B-restricted CMV epitopes were used as well. Public signatures in TCR beta pointed to CMV infection and matching HLA type. Findings and caveats of the study: Public TCR beta family frequency separated CMV-and-HLA carriers, including in an independent cohort. The study found HLA-C-restricted CMV-specific TCR beta clonotypes dominating the ex vivo response.

Each CDR3 protein gets one entry after TCRdb re-called the reads with MiXCR. The sample yields a few hundred thousand distinct CDR3 sequences, roughly 46% seen once. The ends were cut back, 3 bases at V and 0 bases at J, with 9 bases in the middle. Per germline, CDR1 SGHVS and CDR2 FQNEAQ. The CDR3 sequence is 15 residues long. This clonotype was detected only a few times. No antigen is known for it. This TCR derives from a human donor in good health (CMV status not recorded). Some clones in this sample may be carry-over from other donors' samples. The V call is TRBV7-8, the J call TRBJ2-1; a weak D match, TRBD2 (5 bases). Specimen: cultured PBMCs, collected from culture after CMV antigen stimulation. The CDR3 coding sequence is TGTGCCAGCAGCTTGGGAGATTTCTCCTACAATGAGCAGTTCTTC. It yields the protein CASSLGDFSYNEQFF. The full variable domain, its missing parts supplied by reference TRBV7-8 and TRBJ2-1, is GAGVSQSPRYKVAKRGQDVALRCDPISGHVSLFWYQQALGQGPEFLTYFQNEAQLDKSGLPSDRFFAERPEGSVSTLKIQRTQQEDSAVYLCASSLGDFSYNEQFFGPGTRLTVL.